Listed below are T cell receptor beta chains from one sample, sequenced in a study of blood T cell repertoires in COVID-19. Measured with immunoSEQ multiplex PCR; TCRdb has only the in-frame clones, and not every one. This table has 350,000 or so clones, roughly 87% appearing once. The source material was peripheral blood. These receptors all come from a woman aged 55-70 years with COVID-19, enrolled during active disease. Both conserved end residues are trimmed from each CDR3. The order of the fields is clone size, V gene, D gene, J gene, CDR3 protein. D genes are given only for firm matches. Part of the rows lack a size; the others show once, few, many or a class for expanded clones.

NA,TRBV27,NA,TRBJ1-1,ASRRSQVYTEAF
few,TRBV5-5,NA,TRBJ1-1,ASRQFVNTEAF
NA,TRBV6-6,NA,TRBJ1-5,ASSYSSTAVKEPQH
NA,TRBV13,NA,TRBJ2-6,ASSLTSSPLSGANVLT
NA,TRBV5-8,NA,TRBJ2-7,ASSLVGPTYEQY
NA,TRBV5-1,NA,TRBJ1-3,ASSSDRGFGSGNTIY
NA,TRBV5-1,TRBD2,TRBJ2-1,ASSPGLAGGEWSYNEQF
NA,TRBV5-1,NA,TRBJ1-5,ASSRGGHQPQH
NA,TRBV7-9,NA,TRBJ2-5,ASSPHGGQETQY
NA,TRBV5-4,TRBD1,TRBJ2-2,ASRYTGGGDTGELF